Included here is one T cell receptor beta chain sequence, with context. The specificity of this receptor is unknown. Base qualities are missing; no much larger clone stands one base away. Sample time point, as interpreted from the label and publication: baseline before first vaccination. Vaccinee samples came from UK trials COV001 and COV002, including a single-blind randomized controlled phase 2/3 trial of AZD1222 (ChAdOx1 nCoV-19) in healthy adults. For TCRbeta chain sequencing, PBMC samples from trial participants were taken at day 0 and at day 28 after the second dose. These data belong to a study of T cell responses to AZD1222 COVID-19 vaccine (dated by TCRdb to about 2021). At the level of the whole study: Because spike-specific TCR depth and breadth did not differ between the two schedules, AZD1222 recipients who got a second dose at roughly 4 weeks were pooled with those who got a second dose at roughly 12 weeks. A total of approximately 240 trial participants underwent TCR sequencing, of whom around 210 had received two doses of AZD1222 and 26 had received two doses of the MenACWY control vaccine. Trial participants were enrolled by age into subgroups of 18-55, 56-69 and 70-plus years, and around 150, 28 and 57 TCR-sequenced participants, respectively, were included in these subgroups. Overall study outcomes, separate from this receptor: Because no day 14 peak-response samples were available, repertoires were characterized only after the peak T cell response. CD4 TCRs associated with the vaccine covered the entire spike protein, and the dominant responses were in regions 160-218 and 743-854. After two AZD1222 doses, both the breadth and the depth of spike-specific TCRs were significantly higher than at day 0 and than in MenACWY recipients. Participants were mostly white British and included more females than males, and it was suggested by the authors that clonal diversity may have been underestimated. Reportedly, almost half of the unique spike-specific TCRs recognized epitopes lying outside the regions that are mutated in the B.1.351 and B.1.1.7 variants. Conclusions about previously exposed vaccinees are limited, since just five to seven AZD1222 recipients were seropositive for SARS-CoV-2 at baseline. The 56-69-year group was small, and its depth increase did not reach significance, likely because of low power.

The CDR3 regions of human TCRbeta chains were analyzed by immunosequencing. Processing in the source paper ran as follows. Repertoire TCRs were checked for matches against a reference library of SARS-CoV-2-specific TCRs that had been generated using the MIRA antigen-specificity platform. Breadth was defined as the fraction of unique TCRs that were SARS-CoV-2-associated. Depth was defined as the fraction of total T cells that were SARS-CoV-2-associated. Using the MIRA data, each spike-specific TCR was assigned both to the spike region to which the TCR was reactive and to a CD4 or CD8 class. Log10-transformed breadth and depth values were compared by one-way ANOVA with Sidak's multiple comparisons tests. Sourced from immuneACCESS, this table was stored by TCRdb with only in-frame sequences that have V and J called. A share of the clones is absent; for the studies checked, an unresolved V gene accounts for under half, and the remainder has no known explanation. Clone size and the V and J calls come from that table; the DNA yielded D and trimming. The sample records under 150,000 clones, approximately 90% of which are singletons. The ten biggest clones cover 6.5% to 9% of the sample.

Spanning cysteine to phenylalanine, the CDR3 consists of 15 amino acids. Only CDR3 DNA remains: 45 bases, in frame from the first base. From the germline V gene, CDR1 is SGHRS and CDR2 is YFSETQ. Trimmed from V: 4 bases; trimmed from J: 3 bases; junction bases lacking a gene match: 8. Sequences were derived from peripheral blood, sampled on day 0 of AZD1222 vaccination. This clonotype was sampled from an adult in good health. The chain couples TRBV5-1 to TRBJ2-7, and TRBD1 aligns with 9 junction nucleotides. The CDR3 has the sequence CASSPRGQGFYEQYF. The DNA sequence is TGCGCCAGCAGCCCACGAGGACAGGGGTTCTACGAGCAGTACTTC.